This paragraph covers one TCR beta chain sequence. The data derive from a study of OX40 agonist ivuxolimab in advanced cancers. Across the whole study: Eligibility admitted prior anti-PD-1, anti-PD-L1 or anti-CTLA-4 therapy; roughly 39% had some.

Clones were read by immunoSEQ multiplex PCR, and TCRdb kept only the in-frame ones, dropping some. The sample has about 93,000 clones, just over 90% seen once. The V end was cut by 2 bases, the J end by 2 bases, with 10 bases between. In germline, CDR1 is GTSNPN, CDR2 SVGIG (reference sequence). The CDR3 consists of 14 residues. This TCR came from an adult with an advanced solid tumor such as melanoma, head and neck, liver or kidney cancer. The sequencing used CD4+ or CD8+ T cells sorted from blood, collected in a trial of the OX40 agonist ivuxolimab. The chain recombines TRBV30 with TRBJ1-5; the D gene is possibly TRBD1 (5 bases). CDR3 in amino acids: CAWSQGMGNQPQHF. CDR3 in DNA: TGTGCCTGGAGTCAGGGAATGGGCAATCAGCCCCAGCATTTT.